The entry below describes one T cell receptor (beta chain). The antigen is undetermined. The sample comes from a study of shared clonotypes between healthy human individuals. Whole-study findings and limits: A reduction in generation probabilities was seen for non-shared clonotypes relative to those shared by all four donors. Shared clonotypes: about 5.3% naive CD4, roughly 3.8% naive CD8, about 2.5% memory CD4, around 0.4% memory CD8. Naive subsets generally had larger estimated richness than memory subsets.

On sorted subsets, replicate PCRs used about 0.2 ug DNA, or about 33,000 T cell genomes. Generated by immunoSEQ multiplex PCR, the TCRdb table keeps only in-frame clones and is missing some. The table shows around 2.3 million clones, with 90% to 96% occurring only once. Sequencing used naive CD4+ T cells sorted from blood. Subset of the sample: CD45RA+ positively selected. The sequence came from a man aged 18 to 29 in good health.

CDR3 DNA sequence: TGTGCCAGTAGGGATTATGCAACTAATGAAAAACTGTTTTTT. This codes for CASRDYATNEKLFF. The V call is TRBV19, the J call TRBJ1-4; D is uncertain. The CDR3 is 14 residues long. The germline CDR1 and CDR2 sequences are LNHDA and SQIVND (reference sequence). V dropped 6 bases and J dropped 0 bases, with 8 bases sitting between them.